These 15 T cell receptor beta chains share one sample of origin, sequenced in a study of a mutant IDH1 vaccine in newly diagnosed glioma. Sequencing used immunoSEQ multiplex PCR; TCRdb keeps in-frame clones, though not all of them. Among tens of thousands of clones listed, around 81% were seen once. Time point given: week 35, safety follow-up. What each vaccine dose contained was 300 ug of mutant IDH1 20-mer peptide, accompanied by topical imiquimod. Antigens of these TCRs are unknown. The source material was PBMCs, sampled from a glioma patient whose treatment included an IDH1 peptide vaccine. These TCRs come from a woman aged 40 to 55 with glioma. Some clones in this sample may be carry-over from other donors' samples.

The chain employs TRBV14 and TRBJ2-7; D remains ambiguous. Germline CDR1 is SGHDN and CDR2 is FVKESK. The CDR3 length is 12 residues. The V end was cut by 1 base, the J end by 2 bases, with 3 bases between. Here the CDR3 reads CASSQGAYEQYF. In DNA, the CDR3 is TGTGCCAGCAGCCAAGGGGCCTACGAGCAGTACTTC.

The chain carries TRBV28 and TRBJ2-3, with TRBD2 identical over 14 bases. V gave up 6 bases and J gave up 4 bases; unmatched junction bases: 3. Germline loops: CDR1 MDHEN, CDR2 SYDVKM. The CDR3 has 15 amino acids. CDR3 sequence: CASSRLAGGPDTQYF. The CDR3 DNA sequence: TGTGCCAGCAGCCGACTAGCGGGGGGGCCAGATACGCAGTATTTT.

This clone showed up just a few times. Other DNA sequences in the sample encode the same CDR3. The chain has TRBV7-9 and TRBJ2-3; D uncertain. Looked up from germline, CDR1 is SEHNR and CDR2 is FQNEAQ (reference sequence). Trimming pared 5 bases from V and 4 bases from J, leaving 10 bases between. The CDR3 has 13 amino acids. CDR3 nucleotide sequence: TGTGCCAGCAGCCCCAGAGGACCAGATACGCAGTATTTT. Encoded protein: CASSPRGPDTQYF.

The chain couples TRBV6-5 to TRBJ2-1; 7 bases are shared with TRBD1. The germline V gene has CDR1 MNHEY and CDR2 SVGAGI. The CDR3 contains 16 residues. V lost 0 bases and J lost 3; bases outside the gene matches: 5. In DNA form, the CDR3 reads TGTGCCAGCAGTTACTCGGGGGACAGTATCTACAATGAGCAGTTCTTC. Amino acids: CASSYSGDSIYNEQFF.

The V and J genes are TRBV27 and TRBJ2-3, with D unresolved. Germline V gene sequence: CDR1 MNHEY, CDR2 SMNVEV (reference sequence). The CDR3 is 11 amino acids. The ends were cut back, 6 bases at V and 3 bases at J, with 4 bases in the middle. Here the CDR3 reads CASRVTDTQYF. The CDR3 nucleotides are TGTGCCAGCAGAGTTACAGATACGCAGTATTTT.

The chain recombines TRBV5-1 with TRBJ2-5; no clear D. Germline CDR1 reads SGHRS; CDR2 reads YFSETQ. The CDR3 is 14 residues long. The germline V and J ends were trimmed by 0 bases and 0 bases, with 6 bases remaining between them. As DNA, the CDR3 is TGCGCCAGCAGCTTGGACACAAACCAAGAGACCCAGTACTTC. This gives the protein CASSLDTNQETQYF.

The J gene is TRBJ1-1, the V gene TRBV7-3, with D hard to call. This CDR3 is 12 amino acids long. The germline V and J ends were trimmed by 6 bases and 1 base, with 6 bases remaining between them. Germline V CDR1 and CDR2: SGHTA, FQGTGA. CDR3 residues: CASRGQNTEAFF. In nucleotides, the CDR3 is TGTGCCAGCAGAGGGCAGAACACTGAAGCTTTCTTT.

The DNA of the CDR3 is TGCAGCGTTGAGGGCGGCTCCACAGATACGCAGTATTTT. Its protein product is CSVEGGSTDTQYF. This chain links TRBV29-1 with TRBJ2-3; D is unclear. Trimming pared 3 bases from V and 2 bases from J, leaving 9 bases between. The CDR3 sequence is 13 residues long. Germline V lookup: CDR1 SQVTM, CDR2 ANQGSEA.

The rearrangement links TRBV7-2 to TRBJ1-3, with D hard to call. The V and J ends lost 4 bases and 3 bases respectively, with 13 bases between them. CDR3 length: 15 residues. CDR1 and CDR2 (germline): SGHTA, FQGNSA. The CDR3 DNA sequence: TGTGCCAGCAGCTCTCAGGATAGTTTTGGAAACACCATATATTTT. Translated, it gives CASSSQDSFGNTIYF.

The gene calls are TRBV7-9 and TRBJ2-3; the D call may be TRBD1 or TRBD2 (5 bases each). With 4 bases removed from V and 2 bases from J, the gap between germline ends came to 10 bases. The CDR3 sequence is 14 residues long. Germline-derived CDR1 and CDR2 are SEHNR and FQNEAQ (reference sequence). CDR3 DNA sequence: TGTGCCAGCAGCTATGGGGGAACCACAGATACGCAGTATTTT. Amino acids: CASSYGGTTDTQYF.

This clone was recorded a few times. V and J are TRBV27 and TRBJ2-6; 7 bases fit TRBD1. Per germline, CDR1 MNHEY and CDR2 SMNVEV (reference sequence). The junction had 10 bases not matched to a gene; V was cut back by 5 bases and J by 3 bases. The CDR3 spans 17 residues. In nucleotides, the CDR3 is TGTGCCAGCAGTCCGTACACAGGGGTTAGTGGGGCCAACGTCCTGACTTTC. It specifies CASSPYTGVSGANVLTF.

This clone has a handful of counts. The chain is built from TRBV21-1 and TRBJ1-5. TRBV21-1 represents a pseudogene. CDR3 length: 11 amino acids. Written as DNA, the CDR3 is TGTGCCAGCAGTATAGTGAAGTCGAGGCATTTT. This codes for CASSIVKSRHF.

The genes are TRBV10-3 and TRBJ2-2; 7 nucleotides align to TRBD2. Germline V gives CDR1 ENHRY, CDR2 SYGVKD. V lost 2 bases, J lost 6 bases, and 9 bases stayed unmatched. The CDR3 is 16 amino acids. DNA for the CDR3: TGTGCCATCAGTGAGGGCGGCGGGAGCGGCGCCGGGGAGCTGTTTTTT. Its protein product is CAISEGGGSGAGELFF.

V and J are TRBV18 and TRBJ1-3; tentative D call: TRBD1 (6 bases). V was clipped by 7 bases and J by 2 bases, with 12 bases between them. Germline V gene sequence: CDR1 KGHSH, CDR2 LQKENI. CDR3 size: 14 residues. The CDR3 nucleotides read TGTGCCAGCTTCGTGGACAGAGCTGGAAACACCATATATTTT. Translation: CASFVDRAGNTIYF.

The chain employs TRBV27 and TRBJ1-4, with unresolved D. The CDR3 extends over 13 amino acids. Germline CDR1 reads MNHEY; CDR2 reads SMNVEV (reference sequence). The ends were cut back, 10 bases at V and 4 bases at J, with 13 bases in the middle. The CDR3 DNA reads TGTGCCACCATACACGGTCATAATGAAAAACTGTTTTTT. Protein: CATIHGHNEKLFF.